Listed below are T cell receptor beta chains from one sample, sequenced in a study of blood T cell repertoires in COVID-19. Here immunoSEQ multiplex PCR was the method, and the copy in TCRdb shows in-frame clones only, minus some. The sample lists about 200,000 clones, roughly nine tenths occurring once. Sequencing was performed on PBMCs or T cells enriched from blood (not recorded which). The receptors shown here come from a woman aged 40 to 55 in a cohort exposed to, infected with or recovered from COVID-19 (not recorded which). CDR3s include the opening cysteine and the closing phenylalanine or tryptophan. D genes are given only for firm matches. Not all rows give a size; the values are once, few, many and, for expanded clones, a class.

clone_size d_call j_call v_call cdr3_aa cdr3_nt
NA NA TRBJ2-1 TRBV7-6 CASSQGPSSYNEQFF TGTGCCAGCAGCCAGGGGCCTTCCTCCTACAATGAGCAGTTCTTC
NA TRBD1 TRBJ1-1 TRBV5-5 CASSFPLRDRGVGTEAFF TGTGCCAGCAGCTTTCCCCTACGGGACAGGGGTGTTGGGACTGAAGCTTTCTTT
NA NA TRBJ2-5 TRBV7-9 CASSSFGQHFQETQYF TGTGCCAGCAGCTCTTTTGGACAGCATTTCCAAGAGACCCAGTACTTC
NA TRBD2 TRBJ2-4 TRBV7-8 CASRSGGLAKNIQYF TGTGCCAGCAGGTCGGGGGGACTAGCCAAAAACATTCAGTACTTC
NA TRBD1 TRBJ1-5 TRBV29-1 CSVRQGGNQPQHF TGCAGCGTCCGACAGGGAGGCAATCAGCCCCAGCATTTT
NA TRBD1 TRBJ1-1 TRBV28 CASSSRGRRTEAFF TGTGCCAGCAGTTCCAGGGGGCGGCGGACTGAAGCTTTCTTT
few NA TRBJ1-2 TRBV18 CASSPATGANYGYTF TGTGCCAGCTCACCAGCGACAGGAGCTAACTATGGCTACACCTTC
NA TRBD1 TRBJ1-2 TRBV9 CASSVDRGGGYTF TGTGCCAGCAGCGTAGACAGGGGAGGCGGCTACACCTTC
NA NA TRBJ1-1 TRBV6-5 CASSYSRFGRTEAFF TGTGCCAGCAGTTACTCGAGATTCGGGAGGACTGAAGCTTTCTTT
once NA TRBJ2-7 TRBV12-3/TRBV12-4 CASSFGRGEQYF TGTGCCAGCAGTTTTGGCCGCGGCGAGCAGTACTTC
once NA TRBJ1-2 TRBV30 CAWSSYRVNYGYTF TGTGCCTGGAGCAGCTACAGGGTCAACTATGGCTACACCTTC
NA TRBD2 TRBJ2-7 TRBV7-2 CASSMGLALYEQYF TGTGCCAGCAGCATGGGACTAGCTCTATACGAGCAGTACTTC
NA TRBD2 TRBJ2-1 TRBV11-2 CASSSRAGNYNEQFF TGTGCCAGCAGCTCTCGAGCGGGGAACTACAATGAGCAGTTCTTC
NA TRBD1 TRBJ1-2 TRBV10-1 CASSQGQIYGYTF TGCGCCAGCAGCCAGGGACAGATCTATGGCTACACCTTC
NA TRBD1 TRBJ2-2 TRBV9 CASTNQGARTGELFF TGTGCCAGTACTAACCAGGGGGCGCGGACCGGGGAGCTGTTTTTT
once TRBD1 TRBJ1-1 TRBV7-2 CASSWPTGGMNTEAFF TGTGCCAGCAGCTGGCCGACAGGGGGCATGAACACTGAAGCTTTCTTT
NA NA TRBJ2-5 TRBV9 CASSVAARYQETQYF TGTGCCAGCAGCGTAGCAGCCAGGTACCAAGAGACCCAGTACTTC
once NA TRBJ1-4 TRBV5-1 CASSLVAGEKLFF TGCGCCAGCAGCTTGGTGGCAGGTGAAAAACTGTTTTTT
NA NA TRBJ2-7 TRBV6-2/TRBV6-3 CASSYSLTVSYEQYF TGTGCCAGCAGTTACTCCCTGACAGTTTCCTACGAGCAGTACTTC
NA NA TRBJ2-7 TRBV11-2 CASSLEGLPTYEQYF TGTGCCAGCAGCTTAGAGGGACTGCCCACCTACGAGCAGTACTTC
few NA TRBJ2-7 TRBV2 CASSEEYRTSYEQYF TGTGCCAGCAGTGAGGAGTACAGGACCTCCTACGAGCAGTACTTC
NA NA TRBJ1-1 TRBV11-3 CASSLDPRSGRAFF TGTGCCAGCAGCTTAGACCCCAGGTCAGGCAGGGCTTTCTTT
once TRBD2 TRBJ2-7 TRBV27 CASSPSGSSYEQYF TGTGCCAGCAGTCCTAGCGGCAGCTCCTACGAGCAGTACTTC
NA TRBD2 TRBJ2-3 TRBV15 CATSREGLAQDTQYF TGTGCCACCAGCAGAGAGGGACTAGCGCAAGATACGCAGTATTTT
NA TRBD1 TRBJ1-2 TRBV27 CASSLYYGTGEGGYTF TGTGCCAGCAGTTTATACTACGGGACAGGGGAGGGTGGCTACACCTTC
NA NA TRBJ1-6 TRBV5-4 CASSPLESSPLHF TGTGCCAGCAGCCCCCTAGAGAGTTCACCCCTCCACTTT
NA NA TRBJ1-1 TRBV2 CASSDDRSNTEAFF TGTGCCAGCAGTGACGACAGGTCGAACACTGAAGCTTTCTTT
NA NA TRBJ1-1 TRBV7-9 CASSLGGLNTEAFF TGTGCCAGCAGCTTAGGAGGTTTGAACACTGAAGCTTTCTTT
once TRBD2 TRBJ2-3 TRBV5-1 CASSGKLAGGHGDTQYF TGCGCCAGCAGCGGGAAACTAGCGGGAGGGCATGGAGATACGCAGTATTTT
NA NA TRBJ1-1 TRBV6-2/TRBV6-3 CASSYAGDLTEAFF TGTGCCAGCAGTTATGCAGGGGATTTAACTGAAGCTTTCTTT
NA TRBD1 TRBJ1-3 TRBV3-1/TRBV3-2 CASSPADRGPFGNTIYF TGTGCCAGCAGCCCGGCGGACAGGGGGCCGTTTGGAAACACCATATATTTT
NA TRBD1 TRBJ1-2 TRBV24-1 CATSDQDRERPGGYGYTF TGTGCCACCAGTGACCAGGACAGGGAACGTCCTGGGGGCTATGGCTACACCTTC
NA NA TRBJ1-6 TRBV6-5 CASSQTGFNSPLHF TGTGCCAGCAGCCAAACAGGGTTTAATTCACCCCTCCACTTT
NA TRBD1 TRBJ2-1 TRBV5-8 CASSRDRGFNEQFF TGTGCCAGCAGCAGGGACAGGGGGTTCAATGAGCAGTTCTTC
NA TRBD2 TRBJ2-2 TRBV10-3 CAISVETSGGEYTGELFF TGTGCCATCAGTGTAGAGACTAGCGGGGGAGAATACACCGGGGAGCTGTTTTTT
NA TRBD2 TRBJ2-1 TRBV5-4 CASSFGTSGSNEQFF TGTGCCAGCAGCTTCGGGACTAGCGGGAGTAATGAGCAGTTCTTC
NA TRBD1 TRBJ1-3 TRBV11-2 CASSFRQGNFGNTIYF TGTGCCAGCAGCTTCCGACAGGGGAATTTTGGAAACACCATATATTTT
NA NA TRBJ1-4 TRBV5-1 CASSPRTGREKLFF TGCGCCAGCAGCCCCCGAACAGGGCGTGAAAAACTGTTTTTT
NA TRBD1 TRBJ2-7 TRBV29-1 CSVPIWTGGSYEQYF TGCAGCGTACCAATTTGGACAGGGGGCTCCTACGAGCAGTACTTC
NA NA TRBJ1-1 TRBV6-2/TRBV6-3 CASSFPGKLNTEAFF TGTGCCAGCAGTTTTCCGGGAAAGTTGAACACTGAAGCTTTCTTT
NA NA TRBJ2-3 TRBV13 CASSLVRGTDTQYF TGTGCCAGCAGCTTAGTGAGGGGCACAGATACGCAGTATTTT
NA TRBD2 TRBJ2-1 TRBV9 CASSVSGGDGNEQFF TGTGCCAGCAGCGTCAGTGGGGGGGACGGCAATGAGCAGTTCTTC
NA TRBD2 TRBJ2-7 TRBV7-8 CASSSLSRGEQYF TGTGCCAGCAGCTCGTTATCGCGGGGGGAGCAGTACTTC
NA TRBD1 TRBJ1-3 TRBV6-5 CASSPDREAGNTIYF TGTGCCAGCAGCCCCGACAGGGAAGCTGGAAACACCATATATTTT
NA NA TRBJ2-3 TRBV27 CASSLREQGTQYF TGTGCCAGCAGTTTAAGGGAACAGGGTACGCAGTATTTT
NA NA TRBJ2-4 TRBV6-2/TRBV6-3 CASSTGGAKNIQYF TGTGCCAGCAGTACCGGCGGGGCCAAAAACATTCAGTACTTC
NA NA TRBJ1-4 TRBV5-1 CASSLRSTSTNEKLFF TGCGCCAGCAGCTTGAGATCGACTTCGACTAATGAAAAACTGTTTTTT
once TRBD2 TRBJ2-5 TRBV28 CASRGLAGVRETQYF TGTGCCAGCAGGGGGCTGGCGGGGGTTAGGGAGACCCAGTACTTC
NA NA TRBJ1-1 TRBV6-6 CASNQLGGEAFF TGTGCCAGCAACCAATTGGGAGGGGAAGCTTTCTTT
NA TRBD1 TRBJ2-1 TRBV11-1 CATIVTGGSYNEQFF TGTGCCACCATCGTAACAGGGGGCTCCTACAATGAGCAGTTCTTC
few TRBD1 TRBJ1-6 TRBV10-3 CAISEGDRGDNSPLHF TGTGCCATCAGTGAGGGGGACAGGGGTGATAATTCACCCCTCCACTTT
NA NA TRBJ2-4 TRBV5-1 CASSLSPWEAERYF TGCGCCAGCAGCTTGTCACCTTGGGAGGCAGAACGTTACTTC
NA NA TRBJ1-5 TRBV28 CASSRTVNQPQHF TGTGCCAGCAGCCGGACAGTGAATCAGCCCCAGCATTTT